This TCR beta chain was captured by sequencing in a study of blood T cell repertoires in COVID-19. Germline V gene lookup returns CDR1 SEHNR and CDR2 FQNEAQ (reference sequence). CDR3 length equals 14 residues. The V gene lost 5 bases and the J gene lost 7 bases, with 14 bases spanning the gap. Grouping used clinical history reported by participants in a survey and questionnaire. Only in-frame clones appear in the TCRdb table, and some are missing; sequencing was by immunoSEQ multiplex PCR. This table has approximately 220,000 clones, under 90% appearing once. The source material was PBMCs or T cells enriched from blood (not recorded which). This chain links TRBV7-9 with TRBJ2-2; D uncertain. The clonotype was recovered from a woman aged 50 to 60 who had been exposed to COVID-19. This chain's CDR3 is CASSMTAVGGELFF. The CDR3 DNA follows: TGTGCCAGCAGCATGACCGCGGTGGGCGGGGAGCTGTTTTTT.